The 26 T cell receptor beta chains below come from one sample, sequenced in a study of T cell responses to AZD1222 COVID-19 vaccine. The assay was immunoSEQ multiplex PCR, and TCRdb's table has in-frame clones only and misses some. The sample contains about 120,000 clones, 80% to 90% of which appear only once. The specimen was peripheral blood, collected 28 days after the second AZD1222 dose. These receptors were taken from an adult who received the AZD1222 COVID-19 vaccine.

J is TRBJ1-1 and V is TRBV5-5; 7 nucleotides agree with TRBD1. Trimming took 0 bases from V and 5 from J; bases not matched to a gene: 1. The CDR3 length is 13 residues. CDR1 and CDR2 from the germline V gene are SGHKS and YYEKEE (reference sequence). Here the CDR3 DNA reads TGTGCCAGCAGCTTGGCACAGGGGACTGAAGCTTTCTTT. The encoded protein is CASSLAQGTEAFF.

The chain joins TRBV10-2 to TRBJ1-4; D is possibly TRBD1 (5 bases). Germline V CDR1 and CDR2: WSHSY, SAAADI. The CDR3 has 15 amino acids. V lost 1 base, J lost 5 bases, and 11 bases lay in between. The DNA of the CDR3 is TGCGCCAGCAGTGAGTGGGGGGGGGTGAATGAAAAACTGTTTTTT. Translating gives CASSEWGGVNEKLFF.

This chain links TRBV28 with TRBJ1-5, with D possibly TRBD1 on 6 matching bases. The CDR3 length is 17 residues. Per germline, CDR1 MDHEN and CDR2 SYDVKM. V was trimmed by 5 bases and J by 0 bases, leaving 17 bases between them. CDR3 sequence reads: CASSPYYGQISNQPQHF. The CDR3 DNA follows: TGTGCCAGCAGTCCTTACTACGGACAGATTAGCAATCAGCCCCAGCATTTT. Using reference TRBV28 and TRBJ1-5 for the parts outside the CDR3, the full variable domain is DVKVTQSSRYLVKRTGEKVFLECVQDMDHENMFWYRQDPGLGLRLIYFSYDVKMKEKGDIPEGYSVSREKKERFSLILESASTNQTSMYLCASSPYYGQISNQPQHFGDGTRLSIL.

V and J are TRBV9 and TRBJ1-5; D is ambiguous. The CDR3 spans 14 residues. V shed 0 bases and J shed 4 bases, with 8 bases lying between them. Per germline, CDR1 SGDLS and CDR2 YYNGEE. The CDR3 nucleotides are TGTGCCAGCAGCGTAGGGTGGGGAAATCAGCCCCAGCATTTT. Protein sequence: CASSVGWGNQPQHF.

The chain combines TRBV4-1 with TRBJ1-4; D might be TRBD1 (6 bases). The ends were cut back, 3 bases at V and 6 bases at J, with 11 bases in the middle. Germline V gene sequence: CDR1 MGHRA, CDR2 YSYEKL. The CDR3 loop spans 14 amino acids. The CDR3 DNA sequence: TGCGCCAGCAGCCAGAAGGGGGAAGATGAAAAACTGTTTTTT. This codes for CASSQKGEDEKLFF.

CDR3 coding DNA: TGCGCCAGCAGCCCCAGACCCCATTGGACTACAACCAATGAGCAGTTCTTC. Residues: CASSPRPHWTTTNEQFF. V is TRBV4-1 and J is TRBJ2-1; D is perhaps TRBD2 (6 bases). The CDR3 sequence is 17 residues long. V shed 4 bases and J shed 6 bases, with 22 bases lying between them. The germline CDR1 and CDR2 sequences are MGHRA and YSYEKL.

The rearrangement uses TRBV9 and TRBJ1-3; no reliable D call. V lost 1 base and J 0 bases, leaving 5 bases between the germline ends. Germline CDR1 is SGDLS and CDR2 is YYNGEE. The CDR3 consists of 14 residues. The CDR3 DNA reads TGTGCCAGCAGCGTAAAATACTCTGGAAACACCATATATTTT. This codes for CASSVKYSGNTIYF.

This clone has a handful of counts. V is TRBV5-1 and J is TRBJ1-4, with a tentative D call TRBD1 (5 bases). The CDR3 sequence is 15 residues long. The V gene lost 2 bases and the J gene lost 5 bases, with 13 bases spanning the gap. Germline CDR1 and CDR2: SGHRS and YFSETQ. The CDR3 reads CASSLNAGGNEKLFF. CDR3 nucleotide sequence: TGCGCCAGCAGCTTAAACGCCGGGGGGAATGAAAAACTGTTTTTT.

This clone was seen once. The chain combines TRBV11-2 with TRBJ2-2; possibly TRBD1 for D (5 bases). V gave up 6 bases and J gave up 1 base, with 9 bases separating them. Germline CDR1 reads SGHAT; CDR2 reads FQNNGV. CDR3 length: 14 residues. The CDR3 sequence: CASRRQMNTGELFF. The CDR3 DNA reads TGTGCCAGCAGGCGACAGATGAACACCGGGGAGCTGTTTTTT.

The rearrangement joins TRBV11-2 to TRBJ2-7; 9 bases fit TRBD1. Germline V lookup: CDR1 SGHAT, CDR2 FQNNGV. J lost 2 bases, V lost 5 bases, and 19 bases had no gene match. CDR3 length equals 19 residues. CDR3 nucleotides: TGTGCCAGCAGCCCGCTGGGACAGGGTGGTAAAGGGAGCCCCTACGAGCAGTACTTC. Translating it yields CASSPLGQGGKGSPYEQYF.

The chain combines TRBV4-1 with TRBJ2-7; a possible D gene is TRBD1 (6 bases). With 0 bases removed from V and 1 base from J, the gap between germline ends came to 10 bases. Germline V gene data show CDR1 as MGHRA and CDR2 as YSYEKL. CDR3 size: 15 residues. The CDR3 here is CASSQEPGTSYEQYF. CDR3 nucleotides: TGCGCCAGCAGCCAAGAACCCGGGACATCCTACGAGCAGTACTTC.

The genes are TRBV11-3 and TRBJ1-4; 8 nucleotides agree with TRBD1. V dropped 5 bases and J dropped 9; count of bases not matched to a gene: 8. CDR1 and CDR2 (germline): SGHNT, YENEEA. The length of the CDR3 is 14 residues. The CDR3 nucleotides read TGTGCCAGCAGCCCCCGGGACAGGCAACAAAAACTGTTTTTT. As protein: CASSPRDRQQKLFF. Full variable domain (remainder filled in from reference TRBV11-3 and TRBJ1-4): EAGVVQSPRYKIIEKKQPVAFWCNPISGHNTLYWYLQNLGQGPELLIRYENEEAVDDSQLPKDRFSAERLKGVDSTLKIQPAELGDSAVYLCASSPRDRQQKLFFGSGTQLSVL.

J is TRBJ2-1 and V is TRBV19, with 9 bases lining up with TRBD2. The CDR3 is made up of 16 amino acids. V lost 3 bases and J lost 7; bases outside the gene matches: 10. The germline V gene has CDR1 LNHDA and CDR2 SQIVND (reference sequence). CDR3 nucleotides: TGTGCCAGTAGTATTCGACTAGCGGAGTTAGGGAATGAGCAGTTCTTC. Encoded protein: CASSIRLAELGNEQFF.

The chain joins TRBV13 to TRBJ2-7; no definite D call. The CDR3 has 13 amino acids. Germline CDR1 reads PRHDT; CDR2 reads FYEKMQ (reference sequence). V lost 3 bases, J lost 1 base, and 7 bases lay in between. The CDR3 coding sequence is TGTGCCAGCAGCTTCTCCACTTCCTACGAGCAGTACTTC. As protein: CASSFSTSYEQYF. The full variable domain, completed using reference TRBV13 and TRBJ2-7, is AAGVIQSPRHLIKEKRETATLKCYPIPRHDTVYWYQQGPGQDPQFLISFYEKMQSDKGSIPDRFSAQQFSDYHSELNMSSLELGDSALYFCASSFSTSYEQYFGPGTRLTVT.

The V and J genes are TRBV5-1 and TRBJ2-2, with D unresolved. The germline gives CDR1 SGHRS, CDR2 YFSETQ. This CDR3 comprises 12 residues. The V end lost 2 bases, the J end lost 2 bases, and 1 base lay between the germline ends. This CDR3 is CASSFNTGELFF. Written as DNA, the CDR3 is TGCGCCAGCAGCTTTAACACCGGGGAGCTGTTTTTT.

The CDR3 is CAWSAGIGGNTIYF. CDR3 nucleotide sequence: TGTGCCTGGAGTGCGGGAATAGGTGGAAACACCATATATTTT. The V and J genes are TRBV30 and TRBJ1-3; D not certain. Trimming took off 1 base at V and 3 bases at J, with 10 bases between the two ends. Germline CDR1 is GTSNPN and CDR2 is SVGIG (reference sequence). This CDR3 contains 14 residues.

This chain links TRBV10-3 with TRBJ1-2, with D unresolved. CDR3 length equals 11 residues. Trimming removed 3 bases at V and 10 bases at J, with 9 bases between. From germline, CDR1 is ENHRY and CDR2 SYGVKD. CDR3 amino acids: CAISEIGDYTF. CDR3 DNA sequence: TGTGCCATCAGTGAAATCGGCGACTACACCTTC.

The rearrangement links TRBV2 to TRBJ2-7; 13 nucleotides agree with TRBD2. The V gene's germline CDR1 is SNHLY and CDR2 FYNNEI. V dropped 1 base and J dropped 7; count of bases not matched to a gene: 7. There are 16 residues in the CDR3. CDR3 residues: CASSEELAGGRCEQYF. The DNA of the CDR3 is TGTGCCAGCAGTGAAGAACTAGCGGGGGGGCGGTGTGAGCAGTACTTC. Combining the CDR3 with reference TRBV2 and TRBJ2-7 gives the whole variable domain EPEVTQTPSHQVTQMGQEVILRCVPISNHLYFYWYRQILGQKVEFLVSFYNNEISEKSEIFDDQFSVERPDGSNFTLKIRSTKLEDSAMYFCASSEELAGGRCEQYFGPGTRLTVT.

CDR3 loop: CASSSGTGGGFSYNEQFF. For the CDR3, the DNA is TGTGCCAGCAGCTCGGGGACAGGGGGCGGATTCTCCTACAATGAGCAGTTCTTC. V gene TRBV11-3 combines with J gene TRBJ2-1; 12 positions match TRBD1. Per the germline V gene, CDR1 is SGHNT and CDR2 is YENEEA. The CDR3 runs 18 residues. Trimming at V came to 4 bases and at J to 0 bases, leaving 7 bases not matched to a gene.

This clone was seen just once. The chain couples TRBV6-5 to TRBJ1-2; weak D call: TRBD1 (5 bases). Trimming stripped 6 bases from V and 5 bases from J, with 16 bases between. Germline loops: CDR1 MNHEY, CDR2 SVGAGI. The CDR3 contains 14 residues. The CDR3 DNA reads TGTGCCAGCAGGGGCGGACCTGGGGGTTATGGCTACACCTTC. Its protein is CASRGGPGGYGYTF.

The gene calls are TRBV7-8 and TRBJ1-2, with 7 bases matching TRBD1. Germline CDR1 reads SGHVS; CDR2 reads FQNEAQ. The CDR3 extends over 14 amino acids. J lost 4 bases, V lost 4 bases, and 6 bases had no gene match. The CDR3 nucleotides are TGTGCCAGCAGCTCGCGGGACAGCATCTATGGCTACACCTTC. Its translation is CASSSRDSIYGYTF.

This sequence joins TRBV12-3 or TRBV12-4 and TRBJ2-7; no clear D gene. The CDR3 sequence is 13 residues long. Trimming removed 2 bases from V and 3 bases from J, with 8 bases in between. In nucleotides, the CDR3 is TGTGCCAGCAGTTTAAGGCAGGACTACGAGCAGTACTTC. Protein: CASSLRQDYEQYF.

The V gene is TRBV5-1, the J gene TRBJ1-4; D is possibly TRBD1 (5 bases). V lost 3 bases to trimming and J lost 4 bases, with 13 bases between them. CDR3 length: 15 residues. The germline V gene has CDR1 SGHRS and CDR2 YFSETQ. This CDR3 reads CASSSGRRGNEKLFF. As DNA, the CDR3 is TGCGCCAGCAGCTCCGGGAGAAGGGGTAATGAAAAACTGTTTTTT. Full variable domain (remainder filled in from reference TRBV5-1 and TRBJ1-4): KAGVTQTPRYLIKTRGQQVTLSCSPISGHRSVSWYQQTPGQGLQFLFEYFSETQRNKGNFPGRFSGRQFSNSRSEMNVSTLELGDSALYLCASSSGRRGNEKLFFGSGTQLSVL.

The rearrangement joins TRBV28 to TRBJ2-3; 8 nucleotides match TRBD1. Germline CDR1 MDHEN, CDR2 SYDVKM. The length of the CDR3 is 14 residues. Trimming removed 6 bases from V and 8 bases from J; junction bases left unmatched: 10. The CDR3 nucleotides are TGTGCCAGCAGCCTGACAGGGGTCCAGGGTACGCAGTATTTT. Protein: CASSLTGVQGTQYF. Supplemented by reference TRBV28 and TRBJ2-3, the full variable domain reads DVKVTQSSRYLVKRTGEKVFLECVQDMDHENMFWYRQDPGLGLRLIYFSYDVKMKEKGDIPEGYSVSREKKERFSLILESASTNQTSMYLCASSLTGVQGTQYFGPGTRLTVL.

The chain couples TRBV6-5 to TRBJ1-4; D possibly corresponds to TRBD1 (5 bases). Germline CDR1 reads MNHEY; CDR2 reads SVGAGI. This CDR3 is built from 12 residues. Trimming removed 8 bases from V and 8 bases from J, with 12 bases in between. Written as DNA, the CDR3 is TGTGCCAGCGGAAGGGGAAACGAAAAACTGTTTTTT. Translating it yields CASGRGNEKLFF.

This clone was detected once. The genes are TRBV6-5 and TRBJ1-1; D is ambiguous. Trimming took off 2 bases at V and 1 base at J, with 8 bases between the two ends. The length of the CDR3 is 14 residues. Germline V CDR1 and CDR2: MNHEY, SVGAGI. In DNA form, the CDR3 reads TGTGCCAGCAGTTACATGGGCAGGAACACTGAAGCTTTCTTT. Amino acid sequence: CASSYMGRNTEAFF.